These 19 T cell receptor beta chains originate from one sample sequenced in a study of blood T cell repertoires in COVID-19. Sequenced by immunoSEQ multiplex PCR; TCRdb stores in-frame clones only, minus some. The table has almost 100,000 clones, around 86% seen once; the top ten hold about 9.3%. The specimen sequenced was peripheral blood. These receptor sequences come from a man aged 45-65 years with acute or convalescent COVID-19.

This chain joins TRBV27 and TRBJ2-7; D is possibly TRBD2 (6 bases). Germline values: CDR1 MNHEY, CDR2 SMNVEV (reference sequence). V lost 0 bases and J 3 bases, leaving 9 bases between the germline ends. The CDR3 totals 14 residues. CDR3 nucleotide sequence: TGTGCCAGCAGTTTATCGGAGGGCCACTACGAGCAGTACTTC. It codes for CASSLSEGHYEQYF.

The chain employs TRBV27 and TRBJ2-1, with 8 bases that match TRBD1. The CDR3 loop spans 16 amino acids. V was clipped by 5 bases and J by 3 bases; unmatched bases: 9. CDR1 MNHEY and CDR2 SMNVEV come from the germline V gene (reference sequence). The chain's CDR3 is CASSPPGGGDYNEQFF. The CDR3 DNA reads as TGTGCCAGCAGTCCCCCAGGGGGCGGGGACTACAATGAGCAGTTCTTC.

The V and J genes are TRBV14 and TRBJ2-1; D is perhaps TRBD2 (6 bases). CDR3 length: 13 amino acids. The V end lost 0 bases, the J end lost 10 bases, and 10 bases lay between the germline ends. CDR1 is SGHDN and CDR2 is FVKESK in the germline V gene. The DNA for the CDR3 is TGTGCCAGCAGCCAAGAACTAGCCGGAGAGCAGTTCTTC. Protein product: CASSQELAGEQFF. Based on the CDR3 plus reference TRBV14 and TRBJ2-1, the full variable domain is EAGVTQFPSHSVIEKGQTVTLRCDPISGHDNLYWYRRVMGKEIKFLLHFVKESKQDESGMPNNRFLAERTGGTYSTLKVQPAELEDSGVYFCASSQELAGEQFFGPGTRLTVL.

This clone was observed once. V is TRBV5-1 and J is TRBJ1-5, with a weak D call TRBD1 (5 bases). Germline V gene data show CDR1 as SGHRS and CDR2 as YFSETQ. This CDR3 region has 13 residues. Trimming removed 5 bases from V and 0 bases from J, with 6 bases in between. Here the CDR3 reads CASRGDSNQPQHF. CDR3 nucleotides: TGCGCCAGCAGAGGGGATAGCAATCAGCCCCAGCATTTT.

Written as DNA, the CDR3 is TGTGCCAGCAGCTTAGGGGGACTAGCGGCTAGCTCCTACGAGCAGTACTTC. It is translated as CASSLGGLAASSYEQYF. The V call is TRBV7-2, the J call TRBJ2-7; 11 bases agree with TRBD2. The CDR3 covers 17 residues. V lost 1 base, J lost 0 bases, and 5 bases stayed unmatched. Per the germline V gene, CDR1 is SGHTA and CDR2 is FQGNSA.

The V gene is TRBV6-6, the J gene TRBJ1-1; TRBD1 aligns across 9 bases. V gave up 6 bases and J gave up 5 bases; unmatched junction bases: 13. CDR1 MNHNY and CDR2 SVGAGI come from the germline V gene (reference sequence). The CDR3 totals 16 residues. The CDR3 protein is CASRGGQGVTGTEAFF. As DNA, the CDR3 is TGTGCCAGCAGGGGGGGACAGGGTGTGACTGGTACTGAAGCTTTCTTT.

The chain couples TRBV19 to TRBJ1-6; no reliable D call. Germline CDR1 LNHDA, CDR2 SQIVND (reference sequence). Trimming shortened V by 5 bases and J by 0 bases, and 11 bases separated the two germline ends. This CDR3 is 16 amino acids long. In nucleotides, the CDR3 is TGTGCCAGTAGTGCGGATTATCTCTCCTATAATTCACCCCTCCACTTT. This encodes CASSADYLSYNSPLHF.

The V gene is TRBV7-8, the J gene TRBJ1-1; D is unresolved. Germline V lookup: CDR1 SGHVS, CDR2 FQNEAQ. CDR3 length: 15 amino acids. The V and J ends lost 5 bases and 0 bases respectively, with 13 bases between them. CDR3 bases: TGTGCCAGCAGCCCGACCTCAGCGGTGAACACTGAAGCTTTCTTT. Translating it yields CASSPTSAVNTEAFF. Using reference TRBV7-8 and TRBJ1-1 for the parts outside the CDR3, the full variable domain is GAGVSQSPRYKVAKRGQDVALRCDPISGHVSLFWYQQALGQGPEFLTYFQNEAQLDKSGLPSDRFFAERPEGSVSTLKIQRTQQEDSAVYLCASSPTSAVNTEAFFGQGTRLTVV.

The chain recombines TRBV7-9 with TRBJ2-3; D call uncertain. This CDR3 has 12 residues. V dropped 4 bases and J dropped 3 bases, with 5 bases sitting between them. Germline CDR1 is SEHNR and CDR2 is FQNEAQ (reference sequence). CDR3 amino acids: CASSYITDTQYF. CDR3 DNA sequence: TGTGCCAGCAGCTACATTACAGATACGCAGTATTTT.

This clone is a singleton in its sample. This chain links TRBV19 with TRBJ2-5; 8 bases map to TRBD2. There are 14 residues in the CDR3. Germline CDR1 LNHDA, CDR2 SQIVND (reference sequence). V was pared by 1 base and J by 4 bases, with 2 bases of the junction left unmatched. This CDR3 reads CASSIAGGGETQYF. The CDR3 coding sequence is TGTGCCAGTAGTATAGCGGGAGGGGGAGAGACCCAGTACTTC. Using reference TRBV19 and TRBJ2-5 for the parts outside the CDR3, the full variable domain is DGGITQSPKYLFRKEGQNVTLSCEQNLNHDAMYWYRQDPGQGLRLIYYSQIVNDFQKGDIAEGYSVSREKKESFPLTVTSAQKNPTAFYLCASSIAGGGETQYFGPGTRLLVL.

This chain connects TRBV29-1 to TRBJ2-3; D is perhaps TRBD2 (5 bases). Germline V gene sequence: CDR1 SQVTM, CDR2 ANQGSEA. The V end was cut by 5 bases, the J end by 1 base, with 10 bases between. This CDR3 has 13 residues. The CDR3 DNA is TGCAGCGTTCTGCGGGTTGGCACAGATACGCAGTATTTT. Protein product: CSVLRVGTDTQYF.

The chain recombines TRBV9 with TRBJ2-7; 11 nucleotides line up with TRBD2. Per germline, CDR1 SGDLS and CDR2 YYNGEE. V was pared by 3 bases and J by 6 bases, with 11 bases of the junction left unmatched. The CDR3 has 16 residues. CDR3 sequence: CASSGQRLAGGLEQYF. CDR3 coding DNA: TGTGCCAGCAGCGGACAGAGGCTAGCGGGAGGCCTCGAGCAGTACTTC.

CDR3 sequence reads: CASSPTPLASSTDTQYF. In DNA, the CDR3 is TGTGCCAGCAGCCCCACCCCCCTAGCGTCAAGCACAGATACGCAGTATTTT. The V and J genes are TRBV3-1 (or the pseudogene TRBV3-2) and TRBJ2-3; D may be TRBD2 (6 bases). CDR3 length equals 17 residues. Trimming removed 4 bases from V and 0 bases from J, with 17 bases in between. Germline lookup yields CDR1 LGHDT and CDR2 YNNKEL (reference sequence).

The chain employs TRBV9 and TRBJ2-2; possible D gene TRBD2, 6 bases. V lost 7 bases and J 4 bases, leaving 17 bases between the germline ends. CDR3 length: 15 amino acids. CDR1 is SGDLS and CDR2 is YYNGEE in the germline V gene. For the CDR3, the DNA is TGTGCCAGCTCCGGCGGAGGGTTAGGCACCGGGGAGCTGTTTTTT. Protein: CASSGGGLGTGELFF.

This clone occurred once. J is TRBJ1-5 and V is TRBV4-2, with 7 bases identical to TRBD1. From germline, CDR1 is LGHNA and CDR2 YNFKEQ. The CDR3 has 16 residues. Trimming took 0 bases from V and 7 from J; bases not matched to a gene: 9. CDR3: CASSQDFNRGDQPQHF. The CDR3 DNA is TGTGCCAGCAGCCAAGATTTTAACAGGGGAGACCAGCCCCAGCATTTT.

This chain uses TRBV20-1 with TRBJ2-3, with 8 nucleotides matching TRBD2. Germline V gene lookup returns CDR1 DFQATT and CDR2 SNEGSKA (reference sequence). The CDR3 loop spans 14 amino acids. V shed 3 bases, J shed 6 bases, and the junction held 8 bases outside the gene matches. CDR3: CSASFAGGPDTQYF. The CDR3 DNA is TGCAGTGCTAGTTTCGCGGGAGGCCCGGATACGCAGTATTTT.

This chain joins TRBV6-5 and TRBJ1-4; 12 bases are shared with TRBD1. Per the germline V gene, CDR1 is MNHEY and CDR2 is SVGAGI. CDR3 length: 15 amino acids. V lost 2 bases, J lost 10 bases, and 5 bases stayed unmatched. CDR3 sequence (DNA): TGTGCCAGCAGTTACGGCGGGACAGGGGGCGGAAAACTGTTTTTT. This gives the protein CASSYGGTGGGKLFF.

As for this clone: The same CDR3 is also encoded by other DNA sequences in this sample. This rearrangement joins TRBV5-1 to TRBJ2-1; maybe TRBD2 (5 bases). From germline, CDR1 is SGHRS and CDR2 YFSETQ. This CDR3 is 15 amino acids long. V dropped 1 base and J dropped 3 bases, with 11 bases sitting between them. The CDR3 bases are TGCGCCAGCAGCTTGCCCAGCGGCAACTACAATGAGCAGTTCTTC. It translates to CASSLPSGNYNEQFF. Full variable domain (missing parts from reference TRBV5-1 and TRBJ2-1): KAGVTQTPRYLIKTRGQQVTLSCSPISGHRSVSWYQQTPGQGLQFLFEYFSETQRNKGNFPGRFSGRQFSNSRSEMNVSTLELGDSALYLCASSLPSGNYNEQFFGPGTRLTVL.

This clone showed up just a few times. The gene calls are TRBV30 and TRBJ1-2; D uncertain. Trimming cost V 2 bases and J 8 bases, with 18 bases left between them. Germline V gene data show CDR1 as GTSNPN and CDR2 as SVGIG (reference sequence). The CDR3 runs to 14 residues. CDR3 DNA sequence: TGTGCCTGGAGTCTCTCGGGCCGCGGGTGGGGCTACACCTTC. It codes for CAWSLSGRGWGYTF.